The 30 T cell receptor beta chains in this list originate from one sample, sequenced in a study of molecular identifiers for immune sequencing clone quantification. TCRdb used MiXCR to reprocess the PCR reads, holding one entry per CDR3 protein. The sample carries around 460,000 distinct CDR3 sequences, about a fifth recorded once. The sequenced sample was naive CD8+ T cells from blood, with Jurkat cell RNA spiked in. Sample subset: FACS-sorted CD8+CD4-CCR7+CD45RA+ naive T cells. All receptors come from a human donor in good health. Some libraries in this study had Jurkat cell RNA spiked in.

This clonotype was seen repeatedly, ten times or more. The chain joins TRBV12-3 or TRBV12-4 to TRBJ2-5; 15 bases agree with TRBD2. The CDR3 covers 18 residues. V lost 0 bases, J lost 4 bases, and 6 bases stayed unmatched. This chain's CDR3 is CASSLAAGLAGGGETQYF. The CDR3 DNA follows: TGTGCCAGCAGTTTAGCGGCAGGACTAGCGGGAGGGGGAGAGACCCAGTACTTC.

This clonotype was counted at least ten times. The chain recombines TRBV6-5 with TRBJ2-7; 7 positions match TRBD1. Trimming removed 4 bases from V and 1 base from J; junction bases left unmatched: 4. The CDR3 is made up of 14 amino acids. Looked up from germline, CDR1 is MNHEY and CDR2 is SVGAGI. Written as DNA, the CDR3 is TGTGCCAGCAGTTTCGGGACAGCTTCCTACGAGCAGTACTTC. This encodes CASSFGTASYEQYF.

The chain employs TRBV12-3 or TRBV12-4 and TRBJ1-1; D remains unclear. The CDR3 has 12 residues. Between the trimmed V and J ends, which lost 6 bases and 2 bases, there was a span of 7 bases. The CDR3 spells CASSHRNTEAFF. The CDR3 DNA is TGTGCCAGCAGCCACCGTAACACTGAAGCTTTCTTT.

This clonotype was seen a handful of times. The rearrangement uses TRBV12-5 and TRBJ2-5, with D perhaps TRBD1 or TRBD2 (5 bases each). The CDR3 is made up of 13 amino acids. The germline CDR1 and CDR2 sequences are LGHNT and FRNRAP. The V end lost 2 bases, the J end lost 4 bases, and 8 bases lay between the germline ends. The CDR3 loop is CASGLSGGETQYF. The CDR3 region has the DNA TGTGCTAGTGGTTTGTCTGGGGGAGAGACCCAGTACTTC.

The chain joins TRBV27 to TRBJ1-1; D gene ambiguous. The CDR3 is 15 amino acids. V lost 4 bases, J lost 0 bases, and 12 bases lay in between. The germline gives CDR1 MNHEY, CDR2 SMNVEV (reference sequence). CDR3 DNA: TGTGCCAGCAGTTCCTCCCTTAGATTGAACACTGAAGCTTTCTTT. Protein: CASSSSLRLNTEAFF.

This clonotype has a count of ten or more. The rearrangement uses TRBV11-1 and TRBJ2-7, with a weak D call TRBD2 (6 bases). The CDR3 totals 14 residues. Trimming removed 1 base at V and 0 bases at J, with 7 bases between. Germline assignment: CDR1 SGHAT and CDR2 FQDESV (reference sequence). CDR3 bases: TGTGCCAGCAGCTTAGGGACTAACTCCTACGAGCAGTACTTC. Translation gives CASSLGTNSYEQYF.

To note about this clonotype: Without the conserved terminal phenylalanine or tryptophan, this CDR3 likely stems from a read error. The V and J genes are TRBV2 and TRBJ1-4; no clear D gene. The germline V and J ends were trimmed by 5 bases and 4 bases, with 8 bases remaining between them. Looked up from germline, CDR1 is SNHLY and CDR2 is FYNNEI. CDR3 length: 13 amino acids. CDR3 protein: CASSLQHNEKLFL. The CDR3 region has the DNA TGTGCCAGCAGTCTACAGCATAATGAAAAACTGTTTCTT.

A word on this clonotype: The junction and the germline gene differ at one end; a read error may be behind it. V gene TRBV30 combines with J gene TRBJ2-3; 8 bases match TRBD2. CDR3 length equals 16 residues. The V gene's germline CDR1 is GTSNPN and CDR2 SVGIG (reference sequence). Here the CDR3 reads CAWSVGGGWGTGTQYF. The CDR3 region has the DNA TGTGCCTGGAGTGTTGGCGGGGGGTGGGGCACAGGTACGCAGTATTTT.

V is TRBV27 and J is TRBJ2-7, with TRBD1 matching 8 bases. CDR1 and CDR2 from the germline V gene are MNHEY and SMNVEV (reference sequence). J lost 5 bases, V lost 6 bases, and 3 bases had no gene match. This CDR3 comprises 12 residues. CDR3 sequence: CASRDREDEQYF. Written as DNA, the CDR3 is TGTGCCAGCAGGGACAGGGAAGACGAGCAGTACTTC.

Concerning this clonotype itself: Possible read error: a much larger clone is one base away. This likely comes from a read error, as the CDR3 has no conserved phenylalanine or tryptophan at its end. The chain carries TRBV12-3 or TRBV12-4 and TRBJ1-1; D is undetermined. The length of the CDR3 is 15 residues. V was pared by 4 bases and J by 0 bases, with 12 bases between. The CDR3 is CASSSARWLNTEAFS. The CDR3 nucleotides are TGTGCCAGCAGTTCGGCCCGGTGGCTGAACACTGAAGCTTTCTCT.

CDR3 sequence (DNA): TGTGCCTGGAGTCCTTCCGGGACAGAGGAAGGCTACACCTTC. Encoded protein: CAWSPSGTEEGYTF. V and J are TRBV30 and TRBJ1-2, with TRBD1 matching 7 bases. The CDR3 has 14 amino acids. Germline values: CDR1 GTSNPN, CDR2 SVGIG (reference sequence). V shed 2 bases and J 8 bases; nucleotides not matched to a gene: 11.

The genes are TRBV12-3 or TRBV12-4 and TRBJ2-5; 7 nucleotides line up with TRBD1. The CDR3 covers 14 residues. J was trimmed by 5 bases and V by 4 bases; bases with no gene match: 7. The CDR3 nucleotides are TGTGCCAGCAGTTCCGAACAGGGGTCGGAGACCCAGTACTTC. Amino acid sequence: CASSSEQGSETQYF.

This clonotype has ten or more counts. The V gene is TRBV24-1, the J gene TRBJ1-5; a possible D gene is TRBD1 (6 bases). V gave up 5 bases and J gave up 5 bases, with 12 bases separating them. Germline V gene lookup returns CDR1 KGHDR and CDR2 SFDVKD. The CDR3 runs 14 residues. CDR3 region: CATSGTVIDQPQHF. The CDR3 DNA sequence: TGTGCCACCAGTGGGACAGTTATCGATCAGCCCCAGCATTTT.

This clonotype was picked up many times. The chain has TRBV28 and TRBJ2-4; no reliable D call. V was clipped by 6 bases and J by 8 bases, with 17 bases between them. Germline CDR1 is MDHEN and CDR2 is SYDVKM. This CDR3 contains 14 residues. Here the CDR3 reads CASRVVGSVDIQYF. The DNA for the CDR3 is TGTGCCAGCAGGGTCGTGGGGTCAGTGGACATTCAGTACTTC.

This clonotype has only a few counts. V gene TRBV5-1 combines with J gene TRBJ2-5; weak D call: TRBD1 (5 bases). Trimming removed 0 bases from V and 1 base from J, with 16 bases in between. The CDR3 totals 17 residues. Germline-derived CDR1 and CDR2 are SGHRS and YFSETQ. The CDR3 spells CASSLEGSGMSQETQYF. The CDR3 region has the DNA TGCGCCAGCAGCTTGGAAGGGTCAGGGATGTCCCAAGAGACCCAGTACTTC.

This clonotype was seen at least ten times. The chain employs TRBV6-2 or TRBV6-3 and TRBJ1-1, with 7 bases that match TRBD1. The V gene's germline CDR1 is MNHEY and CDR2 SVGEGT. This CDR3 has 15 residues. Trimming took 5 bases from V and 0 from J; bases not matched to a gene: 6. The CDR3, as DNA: TGTGCCAGCAGTCTCCTACAGGGGATGAACACTGAAGCTTTCTTT. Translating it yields CASSLLQGMNTEAFF.

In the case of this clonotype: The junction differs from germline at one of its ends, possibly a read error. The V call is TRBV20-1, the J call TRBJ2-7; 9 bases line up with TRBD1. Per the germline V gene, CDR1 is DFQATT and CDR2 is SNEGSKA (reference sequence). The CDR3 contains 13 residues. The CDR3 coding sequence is TGCAGTGCAAGAGGACAGGGGCAGCACGAGCAGTACTTC. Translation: CSARGQGQHEQYF.

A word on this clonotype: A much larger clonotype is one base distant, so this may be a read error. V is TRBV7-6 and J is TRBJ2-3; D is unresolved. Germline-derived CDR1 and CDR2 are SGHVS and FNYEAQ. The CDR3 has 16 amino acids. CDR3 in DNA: TGTGCCAGCAGCGCAGTGGTACGGTCGGGCACAGATACGCGGTATTTT. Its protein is CASSAVVRSGTDTRYF.

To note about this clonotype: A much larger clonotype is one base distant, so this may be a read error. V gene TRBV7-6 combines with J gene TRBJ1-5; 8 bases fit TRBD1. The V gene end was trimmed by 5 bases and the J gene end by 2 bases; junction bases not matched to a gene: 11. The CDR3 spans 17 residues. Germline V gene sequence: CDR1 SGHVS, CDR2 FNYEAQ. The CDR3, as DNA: TGTGCCAGCAGCATAGATACCGGGACAGGCCGCAATCAGCCCCAGCATTTT. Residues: CASSIDTGTGRNQPQHF.

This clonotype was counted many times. The CDR3 loop reads CSAGQGDQPQHF. As DNA, the CDR3 is TGCAGTGCTGGACAGGGTGATCAGCCCCAGCATTTT. The V gene is TRBV20-1, the J gene TRBJ1-5, with 8 bases aligning to TRBD1. In germline, CDR1 is DFQATT, CDR2 SNEGSKA (reference sequence). The CDR3 totals 12 residues. Germline trimming cut 5 bases from V and 5 bases from J; bases unmatched to any gene: 2.

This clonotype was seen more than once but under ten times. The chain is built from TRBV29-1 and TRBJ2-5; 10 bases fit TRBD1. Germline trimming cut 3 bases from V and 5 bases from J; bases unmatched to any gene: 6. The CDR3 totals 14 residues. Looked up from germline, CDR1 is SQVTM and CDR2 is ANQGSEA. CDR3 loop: CSVDPTGGEETQYF. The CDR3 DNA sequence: TGCAGCGTTGACCCGACAGGGGGCGAGGAGACCCAGTACTTC.

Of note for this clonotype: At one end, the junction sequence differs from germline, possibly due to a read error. CDR3 residues: CASGLYNEQFF. The CDR3 nucleotides are TGTGCCAGCGGCTTGTATAATGAGCAGTTCTTC. The gene calls are TRBV7-8 and TRBJ2-1; D remains ambiguous. Germline V gives CDR1 SGHVS, CDR2 FQNEAQ. The CDR3 consists of 11 residues.

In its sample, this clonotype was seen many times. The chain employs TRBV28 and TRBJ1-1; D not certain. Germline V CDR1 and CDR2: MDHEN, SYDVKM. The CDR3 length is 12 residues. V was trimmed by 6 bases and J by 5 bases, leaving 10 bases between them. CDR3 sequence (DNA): TGTGCCAGCAGCCCTACGAGGACTGAAGCTTTCTTT. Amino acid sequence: CASSPTRTEAFF.

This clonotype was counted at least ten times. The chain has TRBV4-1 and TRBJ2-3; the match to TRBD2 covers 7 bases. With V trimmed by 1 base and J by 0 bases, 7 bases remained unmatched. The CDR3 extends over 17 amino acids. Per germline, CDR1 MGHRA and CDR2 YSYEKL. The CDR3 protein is CASSQGLLAASTDTQYF. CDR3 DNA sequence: TGCGCCAGCAGCCAAGGACTTCTAGCGGCGAGCACAGATACGCAGTATTTT.

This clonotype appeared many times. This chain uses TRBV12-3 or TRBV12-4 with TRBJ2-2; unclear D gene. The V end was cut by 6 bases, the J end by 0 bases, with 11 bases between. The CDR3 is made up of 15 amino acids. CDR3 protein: CASSQTTANTGELFF. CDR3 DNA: TGTGCCAGCAGCCAAACAACCGCGAACACCGGGGAGCTGTTTTTT.

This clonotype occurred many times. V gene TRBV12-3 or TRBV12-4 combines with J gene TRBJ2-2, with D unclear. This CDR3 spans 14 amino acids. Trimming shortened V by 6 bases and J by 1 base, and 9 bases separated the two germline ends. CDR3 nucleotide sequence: TGTGCCAGCAGACCTACAGAGAACACCGGGGAGCTGTTTTTT. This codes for CASRPTENTGELFF.

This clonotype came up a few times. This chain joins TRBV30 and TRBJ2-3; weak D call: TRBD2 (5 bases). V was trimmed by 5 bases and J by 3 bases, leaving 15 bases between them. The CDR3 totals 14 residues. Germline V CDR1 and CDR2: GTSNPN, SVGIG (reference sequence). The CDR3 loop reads CAWGEGPRTDTQYF. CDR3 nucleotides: TGTGCCTGGGGTGAGGGCCCTCGTACAGATACGCAGTATTTT.

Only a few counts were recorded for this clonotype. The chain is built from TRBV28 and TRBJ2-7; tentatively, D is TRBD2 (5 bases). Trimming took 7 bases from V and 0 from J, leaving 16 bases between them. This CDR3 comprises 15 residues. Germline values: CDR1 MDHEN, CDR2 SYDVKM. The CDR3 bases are TGTGCCAGCACCACCATAGGCGGGTCCTCCTACGAGCAGTACTTC. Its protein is CASTTIGGSSYEQYF.

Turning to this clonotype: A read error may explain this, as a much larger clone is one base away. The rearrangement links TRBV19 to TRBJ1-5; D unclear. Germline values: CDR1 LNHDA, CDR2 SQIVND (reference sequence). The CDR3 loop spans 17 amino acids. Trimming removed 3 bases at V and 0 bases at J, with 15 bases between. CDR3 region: CASSIPLRESSNQPQHF. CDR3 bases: TGTGCCAGTAGTATTCCTCTGAGGGAGAGTAGCAATCAGCCCCAGCATTTT.

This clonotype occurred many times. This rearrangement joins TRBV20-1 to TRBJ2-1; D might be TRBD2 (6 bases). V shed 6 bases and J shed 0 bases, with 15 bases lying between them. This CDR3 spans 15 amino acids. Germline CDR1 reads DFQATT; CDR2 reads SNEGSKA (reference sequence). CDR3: CSAKDYQSSYNEQFF. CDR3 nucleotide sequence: TGCAGTGCGAAGGACTATCAAAGCTCCTACAATGAGCAGTTCTTC.